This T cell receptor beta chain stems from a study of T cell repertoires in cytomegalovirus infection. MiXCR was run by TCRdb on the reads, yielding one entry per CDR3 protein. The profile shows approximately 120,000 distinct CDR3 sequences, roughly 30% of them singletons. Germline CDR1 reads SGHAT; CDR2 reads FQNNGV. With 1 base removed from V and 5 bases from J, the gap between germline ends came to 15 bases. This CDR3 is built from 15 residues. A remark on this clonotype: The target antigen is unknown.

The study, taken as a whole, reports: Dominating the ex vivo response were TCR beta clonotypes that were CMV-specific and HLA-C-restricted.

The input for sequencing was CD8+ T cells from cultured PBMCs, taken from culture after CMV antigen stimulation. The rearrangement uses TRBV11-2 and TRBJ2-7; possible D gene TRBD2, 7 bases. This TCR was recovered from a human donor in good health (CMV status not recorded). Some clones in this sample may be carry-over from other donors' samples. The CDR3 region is CASSLGGGGRDEQYF. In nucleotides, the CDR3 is TGTGCCAGCAGCTTAGGGGGGGGGGGCCGCGACGAGCAGTACTTC.